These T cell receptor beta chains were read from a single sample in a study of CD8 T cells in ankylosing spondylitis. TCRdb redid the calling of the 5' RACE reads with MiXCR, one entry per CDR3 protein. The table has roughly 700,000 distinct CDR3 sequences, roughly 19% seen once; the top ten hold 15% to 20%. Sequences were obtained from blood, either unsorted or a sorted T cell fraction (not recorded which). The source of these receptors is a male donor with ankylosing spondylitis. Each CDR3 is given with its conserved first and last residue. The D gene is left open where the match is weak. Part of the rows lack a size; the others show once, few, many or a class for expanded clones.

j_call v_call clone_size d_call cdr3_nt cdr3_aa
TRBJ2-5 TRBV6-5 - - TGTGCCAGCAGTTACCTTTATTCTGGGGGGAGTCCAGGGGAGACCCAGTACTTC CASSYLYSGGSPGETQYF
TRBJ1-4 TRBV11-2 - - TGTGCCAGCAGCTTAGGCCTGAATGAAAAACTGTTTTTT CASSLGLNEKLFF
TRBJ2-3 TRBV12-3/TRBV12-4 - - TGTGCCAGCGCCTCCAGCGGCACAGATACGCAGTATTTT CASASSGTDTQYF
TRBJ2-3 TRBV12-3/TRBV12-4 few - TGTGCCAGCAGTCCACTAGTAAAGTGGACAGATACGCAGTATTTT CASSPLVKWTDTQYF
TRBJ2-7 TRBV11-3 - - TGTGCCAGCAGCCCCCGACAGGGCAGCGGGACCTACGAGCAGTACTTC CASSPRQGSGTYEQYF
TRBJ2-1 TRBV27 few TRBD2 TGTGCCATCGCGGGAGTTCGACTGTACAATGAGCAGTTCTTC CAIAGVRLYNEQFF
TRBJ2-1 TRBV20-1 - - TGCAGTTCCCGGGGGCGGCTCTACAATGAGCAGTTCTTC CSSRGRLYNEQFF
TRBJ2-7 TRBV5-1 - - TGCGCCAGCAGCTTCTCCGGGGAGGAGCGAACCTACGAGCAGTACTTC CASSFSGEERTYEQYF
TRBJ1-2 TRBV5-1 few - TGCGCCAGCAGCTTCGAGGATGCCGATGGCTACACCTTC CASSFEDADGYTF
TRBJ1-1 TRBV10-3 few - TGTGCCACCAGTGCCTCCCCCCAGGGAAAGACTGAAGCTTTCTTT CATSASPQGKTEAFF
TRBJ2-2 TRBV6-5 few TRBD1 TGTGCCAGCAGGTATTTGGACAGGAGCACCGGGGAGCTGTTTTTT CASRYLDRSTGELFF
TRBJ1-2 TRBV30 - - TGTGCCTGGAGCCGAAACCTCCGGGACCGCTATGGCTACACCTTC CAWSRNLRDRYGYTF
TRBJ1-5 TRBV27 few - TGTGCCACCGGACACAATAGCAATCAGCCCCAGCATTTT CATGHNSNQPQHF
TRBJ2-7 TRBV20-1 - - TGCAGTGCTAGGAGACGGGAAACCTACGAGCAGTACTTC CSARRRETYEQYF
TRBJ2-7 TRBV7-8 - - TGTGCCAGCAGCTTATCCTTTACCTACGAGCAGTACTTC CASSLSFTYEQYF
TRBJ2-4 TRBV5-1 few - TGCGCCAGCAGCTTAGGCGAAGGTATGGGGGCTATATCAACCAAAAACATTCAGTACTTC CASSLGEGMGAISTKNIQYF
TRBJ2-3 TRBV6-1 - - TGTGCCAGCAGCGACCCGGTTACAAGAAATTTT CASSDPVTRNF
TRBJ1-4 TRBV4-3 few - TGCGCCAGCAGCCAAGGCCTGGGGCTGGATGAAAAACTGTTTTTT CASSQGLGLDEKLFF
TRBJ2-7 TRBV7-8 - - TGTGCCAGCAGCTTAGCCCAGGGGATCTACGAGCAGTACTTC CASSLAQGIYEQYF
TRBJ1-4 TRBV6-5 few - TGTGCCAGCAGTTACTCGGGGGCCGGCGAAAAACTGTTTTTT CASSYSGAGEKLFF
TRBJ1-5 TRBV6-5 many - TGTGCCAGCAGTTACGGTTACAATCAGCCCCAGCATTTT CASSYGYNQPQHF
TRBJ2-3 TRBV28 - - TGTGCCACCTCTTCTTTCGGGACAAGGAGCACAGATACGCAGTATTTT CATSSFGTRSTDTQYF
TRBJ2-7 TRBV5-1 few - TGCGCCAGCAGCTTGGCTACGGGGCTAGACTACGAGCAGTACTTC CASSLATGLDYEQYF
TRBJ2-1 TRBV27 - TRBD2 TGTGCCAGCAGTCCTACCCCCGGACTAGCGGGGAGTAATGAGCAGTTCTTC CASSPTPGLAGSNEQFF
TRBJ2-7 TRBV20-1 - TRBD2 TGCAGCGCCCCCTCCGGGACTAGAGCCTACGAGCAGTACTTC CSAPSGTRAYEQYF
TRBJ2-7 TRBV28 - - TGTGCCAGCAGTTTAATCGGGGGACATCACGAGCAGTACTTC CASSLIGGHHEQYF
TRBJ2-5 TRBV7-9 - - TGTGCCAGCAGCCCCAGTGCGCAGGGAGAGACCCAGTACTTC CASSPSAQGETQYF
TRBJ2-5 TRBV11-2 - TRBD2 TGTGCCAGCAGCCCCGGACGGACTAGCGGGGGGCACGAGACCCAGTACTTC CASSPGRTSGGHETQYF
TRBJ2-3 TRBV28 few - TGTGCCAGCAGTGGCAGGACTGCTGATACGCAGTATTTT CASSGRTADTQYF
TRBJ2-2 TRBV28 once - TGTGCCAGCAGTTTTACCAGGGGATACACCGGGGAGCTGTTTTTT CASSFTRGYTGELFF
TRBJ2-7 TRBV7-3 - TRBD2 TGTGCCAGCAGCTTCATAGCGGGAACCTACGAGCAGTACTTC CASSFIAGTYEQYF
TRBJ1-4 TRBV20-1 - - TGCAGTGCTAGAGCCTCCCTTTCAACTAATGAAAAACTGTTTTTT CSARASLSTNEKLFF
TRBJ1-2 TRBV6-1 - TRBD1 TGTGCCAGCAGGGCCCGGGACAGGGACTTATATGGCTACACCTTC CASRARDRDLYGYTF
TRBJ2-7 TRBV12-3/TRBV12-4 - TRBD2 TGTGCCAGCAGCCTTACCCCGGCGGGAGGTCCCGGTTACGAGCAGTACTTC CASSLTPAGGPGYEQYF
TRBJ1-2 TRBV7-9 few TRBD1 TGTGCCAGCAGCCACCGACAGGGGGCGGCATATGGCTACACCTTC CASSHRQGAAYGYTF
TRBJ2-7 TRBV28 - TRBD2 TGTGCCAGCAGTCCACGGACTAGCGGGAGGGCTGTCGAGCAGTACTTC CASSPRTSGRAVEQYF
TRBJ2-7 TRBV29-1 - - TGCAGCGTTGAAACCCCCAGCTCCTACGAGCAGTACTTC CSVETPSSYEQYF
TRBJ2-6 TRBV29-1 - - TGCAGCGTGACCGAAACGGAGGTGTCCCGATCTGGGGCCAACGTCCTGACTTTC CSVTETEVSRSGANVLTF
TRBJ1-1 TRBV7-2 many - TGTGCCAGCAGCTATTCCGGGGGAGGGACTGAAGCTTTCTTT CASSYSGGGTEAFF
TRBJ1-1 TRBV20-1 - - TGCAGTGCGGGCGGACGGGCGAACACTGAAGCTTTCTTT CSAGGRANTEAFF
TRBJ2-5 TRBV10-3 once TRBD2 TGTGCCATCAGTGCGGGACTAGCGGAAGAGACCCAGTACTTC CAISAGLAEETQYF
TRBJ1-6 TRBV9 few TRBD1 TGTGCCAGCAGCGTAGAGGACAGGGACAATTCACCCCTCCACTTT CASSVEDRDNSPLHF
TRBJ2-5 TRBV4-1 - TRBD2 TGCGCCAGCAGCCAGATGGGACTAGCGGGGGCAGCTGAGACCCAGTACTTC CASSQMGLAGAAETQYF
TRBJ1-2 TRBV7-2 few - TGTGCCAGCAGCTTAGAGATCTACTATGGCTACACCTTC CASSLEIYYGYTF
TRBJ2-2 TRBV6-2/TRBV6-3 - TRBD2 TGTGCCAGCAGATACAACACCTTGACTAGCGGGAGAGAGGGCGGGGAGCTGTTTTTT CASRYNTLTSGREGGELFF
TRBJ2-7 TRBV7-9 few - TGTGCCAGCAGCTTAGTCCCTCCCTACGAGCAGTACTTC CASSLVPPYEQYF
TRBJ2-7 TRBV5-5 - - TGTGCCAGCAGCTTCGGGAGCTTCTACGAGCAGTACTTC CASSFGSFYEQYF